This T cell receptor beta chain derives from a study of beta chain features in type 1 diabetes. General observations from the study: Researchers reported that naive, central memory and Treg TCRB repertoires appeared more similar in patients than in healthy donors. The study found moderately but significantly shorter TCRB CDR3s in all four CD4+ subsets of Type 1 diabetes patients. Cells with high TCR expression could be over-represented when cDNA is sequenced.

In the case of this clone: The antigen is undetermined.

Expressed TCRB transcripts got sequenced, as all isolated RNA was reverse transcribed. Measured with immunoSEQ multiplex PCR; TCRdb has only the in-frame clones, and not every one. Of 600,000 to 700,000 clones listed, roughly 12% were seen once; the top ten hold 0.095% to 0.15%. With 3 bases removed from V and 1 base from J, the gap between germline ends came to 9 bases. The CDR3 has 14 residues. Germline CDR1 SGDLS, CDR2 YYNGEE. The chain combines TRBV9 with TRBJ2-3; D tentatively reads TRBD1 or TRBD2 (5 bases each). Sequencing was done on a sample of naive CD4+ T cells from blood. This TCR derives from a man aged 25 to 40 with type 1 diabetes. CDR3 loop: CASSGQRGTDTQYF. CDR3 sequence (DNA): TGTGCCAGCAGCGGACAGAGGGGCACAGATACGCAGTATTTT.